One sample yielded the 32 T cell receptor beta chains listed below, sequenced in a study of cytomegalovirus exposure and HLA in healthy donors. Use of 60 Vbeta and 13 Jbeta primers characterized the PCR. Here immunoSEQ multiplex PCR was the method, and the copy in TCRdb shows in-frame clones only, minus some. The sample contains approximately 130,000 clones, 80% to 90% of which appear only once. The sequenced material came from PBMCs. All receptors derive from a woman aged 40 to 50 in good health and CMV-seropositive.

The chain has TRBV25-1 and TRBJ1-1, with 9 bases aligning to TRBD1. This CDR3 region has 16 residues. Germline V lookup: CDR1 MGHDK, CDR2 SYGVNS. V lost 1 base to trimming and J lost 0 bases; unmatched junction nucleotides: 3. CDR3 in amino acids: CASSELTGGVNTEAFF. Written as DNA, the CDR3 is TGTGCCAGCAGTGAATTAACAGGGGGCGTGAACACTGAAGCTTTCTTT.

The chain combines TRBV7-6 with TRBJ1-2; 8 bases align to TRBD1. This CDR3 comprises 14 residues. Per the germline V gene, CDR1 is SGHVS and CDR2 is FNYEAQ. Unmatched junction bases numbered 4, after V lost 5 bases and J lost 2 bases. DNA for the CDR3: TGTGCCAGCAGCCCCCGGACAGGGAACTATGGCTACACCTTC. Its translation is CASSPRTGNYGYTF.

The V call is TRBV5-1, the J call TRBJ2-3, with TRBD2 matching over 11 bases. The V and J ends lost 7 bases and 3 bases, in that order; junction bases with no gene match: 7. This CDR3 has 15 residues. The germline V gene has CDR1 SGHRS and CDR2 YFSETQ. The DNA of the CDR3 is TGCGCCAGCGGGGCTAGCGGGGGGACGACAGATACGCAGTATTTT. Amino acid sequence: CASGASGGTTDTQYF. Combining the CDR3 with reference TRBV5-1 and TRBJ2-3 gives the whole variable domain KAGVTQTPRYLIKTRGQQVTLSCSPISGHRSVSWYQQTPGQGLQFLFEYFSETQRNKGNFPGRFSGRQFSNSRSEMNVSTLELGDSALYLCASGASGGTTDTQYFGPGTRLTVL.

The chain has TRBV19 and TRBJ2-1, with 11 bases aligning to TRBD1. The CDR3 spans 15 residues. With 3 bases clipped from V and 7 bases from J, the junction kept 5 bases outside the gene matches. Germline CDR1 reads LNHDA; CDR2 reads SQIVND (reference sequence). The CDR3 is CASSMGTGGANEQFF. CDR3 DNA: TGTGCCAGTAGTATGGGGACAGGGGGTGCAAATGAGCAGTTCTTC.

The rearrangement joins TRBV5-4 to TRBJ1-1; 7 nucleotides align to TRBD1. This CDR3 is 14 amino acids long. CDR1 SGHNT and CDR2 YYREEE come from the germline V gene (reference sequence). Unmatched junction bases numbered 6, after V lost 2 bases and J lost 5 bases. The CDR3 loop is CASSFPGGRTEAFF. The DNA of the CDR3 is TGTGCCAGCAGCTTTCCAGGGGGGAGGACTGAAGCTTTCTTT.

The chain is built from TRBV7-9 and TRBJ2-2; D perhaps matches TRBD2 (5 bases). The CDR3 has 16 residues. Germline assignment: CDR1 SEHNR and CDR2 FQNEAQ (reference sequence). Between the trimmed V and J ends, which lost 5 bases and 4 bases, there was a span of 17 bases. CDR3 sequence reads: CASSGLGSTGTGELFF. The CDR3 region has the DNA TGTGCCAGCAGCGGACTCGGTAGTACTGGCACCGGGGAGCTGTTTTTT.

The V gene is TRBV4-2, the J gene TRBJ2-2; TRBD2 matches 7 bases. CDR3 size: 17 residues. V was clipped by 6 bases and J by 3 bases; unmatched bases: 13. Germline CDR1 LGHNA, CDR2 YNFKEQ. The CDR3 is CASSLDKWREYTGELFF. The CDR3 region has the DNA TGTGCCAGCAGTCTAGATAAGTGGCGGGAGTACACCGGGGAGCTGTTTTTT.

The chain is built from TRBV7-2 and TRBJ2-1, with TRBD2 matching over 12 bases. Germline-derived CDR1 and CDR2 are SGHTA and FQGNSA. The CDR3 is 15 residues long. V trimming: 3 bases; J trimming: 7 bases; junction bases outside the gene matches: 4. CDR3: CASSFSSGRDNEQFF. DNA for the CDR3: TGTGCCAGCAGCTTTTCTAGCGGGAGGGATAATGAGCAGTTCTTC.

CDR3 residues: CASSVSGSSYNEQFF. CDR3 nucleotides: TGTGCCAGTAGTGTTAGCGGGAGCTCCTACAATGAGCAGTTCTTC. The gene calls are TRBV19 and TRBJ2-1; 9 bases line up with TRBD2. There are 15 residues in the CDR3. J gave up 0 bases and V 5 bases, and 2 bases lay outside the gene matches. Germline V gene data show CDR1 as LNHDA and CDR2 as SQIVND (reference sequence).

J is TRBJ2-7 and V is TRBV6-5; TRBD1 matches 9 bases. CDR3 length: 14 amino acids. Germline V gene data show CDR1 as MNHEY and CDR2 as SVGAGI. Trimming took 2 bases from V and 2 from J; bases not matched to a gene: 1. The CDR3 DNA is TGTGCCAGCAGTTACGGACAGGGGACCTACGAGCAGTACTTC. Translating it yields CASSYGQGTYEQYF.

In its sample, this clone was seen a few times. The chain has TRBV6-1 and TRBJ1-3; the D is unclear. CDR3 size: 14 residues. Germline loops: CDR1 MNHNS, CDR2 SASEGT. The V end lost 3 bases, the J end lost 4 bases, and 10 bases lay between the germline ends. CDR3 sequence (DNA): TGTGCCAGCAGTGATGGGCAAGTAGGAAACACCATATATTTT. This translates into CASSDGQVGNTIYF.

The chain employs TRBV10-2 and TRBJ2-2; 14 nucleotides align to TRBD2. This CDR3 has 16 amino acids. The ends lost 5 bases at V and 3 bases at J; junction bases unmatched: 2. The germline V gene encodes CDR1 WSHSY and CDR2 SAAADI. The chain's CDR3 is CASSRTSGRYTGELFF. The CDR3 DNA follows: TGCGCCAGCAGTAGGACTAGCGGGAGGTACACCGGGGAGCTGTTTTTT.

The rearrangement joins TRBV19 to TRBJ2-7; 7 bases are a match to TRBD2. V shed 2 bases and J 3 bases; nucleotides not matched to a gene: 10. Looked up from germline, CDR1 is LNHDA and CDR2 is SQIVND (reference sequence). The CDR3 covers 16 residues. The CDR3, as DNA: TGTGCCAGTAGTATATTAAGGGCTAGCGGAGTCTACGAGCAGTACTTC. Translated, it gives CASSILRASGVYEQYF.

This chain uses TRBV27 with TRBJ2-7, with D possibly matching TRBD2 (6 bases). Germline V CDR1 and CDR2: MNHEY, SMNVEV (reference sequence). Trimming removed 7 bases at V and 3 bases at J, with 16 bases between. The CDR3 is 14 amino acids. In DNA form, the CDR3 reads TGTGCCAGCACCTACGGGGCGGGGAGCTACGAGCAGTACTTC. This translates into CASTYGAGSYEQYF.

This clone was detected only a few times. This sequence joins TRBV18 and TRBJ2-1, with D tentatively TRBD2 (6 bases). The CDR3 has 15 residues. The V end lost 5 bases, the J end lost 4 bases, and 15 bases lay between the germline ends. From germline, CDR1 is KGHSH and CDR2 LQKENI. The CDR3 coding sequence is TGTGCCAGCTCATCAATAGCGGATAGATACAATGAGCAGTTCTTC. The encoded protein is CASSSIADRYNEQFF.

This chain joins TRBV7-6 and TRBJ1-1; a possible D gene is TRBD1 (5 bases). V lost 4 bases, J lost 0 bases, and 9 bases lay in between. Germline lookup yields CDR1 SGHVS and CDR2 FNYEAQ. There are 14 residues in the CDR3. The CDR3, as DNA: TGTGCCAGCAGCTCGACAGCGTTGAACACTGAAGCTTTCTTT. The encoded protein is CASSSTALNTEAFF.

The chain recombines TRBV5-4 with TRBJ2-2; D may be TRBD2 (5 bases). CDR3 length equals 14 residues. V lost 0 bases and J 4 bases, leaving 7 bases between the germline ends. Germline CDR1 reads SGHNT; CDR2 reads YYREEE (reference sequence). The DNA for the CDR3 is TGTGCCAGCAGCTTGGCGGGGAGCACCGGGGAGCTGTTTTTT. Its translation is CASSLAGSTGELFF.

The chain joins TRBV7-3 to TRBJ2-5, with D possibly being TRBD2 (7 bases). The CDR3 runs to 17 residues. With 0 bases removed from V and 1 base from J, the gap between germline ends came to 15 bases. The V gene's germline CDR1 is SGHTA and CDR2 FQGTGA. The CDR3 DNA reads TGTGCCAGCAGCTTAACGGGGGGGCAGGGGATCCAAGAGACCCAGTACTTC. It is translated as CASSLTGGQGIQETQYF.

Only one count was recorded for this clone. This chain joins TRBV9 and TRBJ1-1, with D possibly matching TRBD1 (5 bases). Germline V gives CDR1 SGDLS, CDR2 YYNGEE. There are 12 residues in the CDR3. Between the trimmed V and J ends, which lost 7 bases and 3 bases, there was a span of 10 bases. The CDR3 region has the DNA TGTGCCAGCGGGGGGGGGTACACTGAAGCTTTCTTT. It yields the protein CASGGGYTEAFF.

The J gene is TRBJ1-1, the V gene TRBV7-6; 7 bases align to TRBD1. The V and J ends lost 1 base and 5 bases, in that order; junction bases with no gene match: 10. The CDR3 extends over 16 amino acids. Germline CDR1 SGHVS, CDR2 FNYEAQ. The CDR3 loop is CASSLGPQGGPTEAFF. CDR3 nucleotides: TGTGCCAGCAGCTTAGGACCCCAGGGGGGCCCAACTGAAGCTTTCTTT.

The CDR3 nucleotides are TGCGCCAGCAGTCTAAGGGGGCGGGAATACACAGATACGCAGTATTTT. It yields the protein CASSLRGREYTDTQYF. The V gene is TRBV5-1, the J gene TRBJ2-3; tentative D call: TRBD1 (7 bases). The ends were cut back, 5 bases at V and 2 bases at J, with 18 bases in the middle. Per the germline V gene, CDR1 is SGHRS and CDR2 is YFSETQ. The CDR3 is 16 amino acids.

The genes are TRBV7-9 and TRBJ2-7, with 7 bases lining up with TRBD1. CDR3 length: 16 amino acids. The V gene's germline CDR1 is SEHNR and CDR2 FQNEAQ (reference sequence). V shed 5 bases, J shed 2 bases, and the junction held 12 bases outside the gene matches. As DNA, the CDR3 is TGTGCCAGCAGCCCCCAAGGACGACAGGGTACCTACGAGCAGTACTTC. It is translated as CASSPQGRQGTYEQYF.

The chain joins TRBV7-6 to TRBJ2-2, with D perhaps matching TRBD1 (6 bases). The V gene's germline CDR1 is SGHVS and CDR2 FNYEAQ. The V gene lost 5 bases and the J gene lost 3 bases, with 13 bases spanning the gap. This CDR3 spans 15 amino acids. CDR3 amino acids: CASSTRDMDTGELFF. The CDR3 DNA sequence: TGTGCCAGCAGCACCCGGGACATGGACACCGGGGAGCTGTTTTTT. The full variable domain, in which reference TRBV7-6 and TRBJ2-2 provide the parts outside the CDR3, is GAGVSQSPRYKVTKRGQDVALRCDPISGHVSLYWYRQALGQGPEFLTYFNYEAQQDKSGLPNDRFSAERPEGSISTLTIQRTEQRDSAMYRCASSTRDMDTGELFFGEGSRLTVL.

The chain joins TRBV5-1 to TRBJ1-1, with D unresolved. Germline lookup yields CDR1 SGHRS and CDR2 YFSETQ. V was trimmed by 2 bases and J by 8 bases, leaving 16 bases between them. The CDR3 runs to 14 residues. In nucleotides, the CDR3 is TGCGCCAGCAGCTTCTTGACCGGCGGTCGAGAAGCTTTCTTT. This translates into CASSFLTGGREAFF.

Comment on this clone: The identical CDR3 is also encoded by other nucleotide sequences in the sample. The gene calls are TRBV29-1 and TRBJ1-1; perhaps TRBD1 as D (6 bases). Trimming removed 6 bases from V and 0 bases from J, with 11 bases in between. The CDR3 length is 13 residues. From germline, CDR1 is SQVTM and CDR2 ANQGSEA. CDR3 sequence (DNA): TGCAGCGTCGTCAGGGGATTGAACACTGAAGCTTTCTTT. Translating it yields CSVVRGLNTEAFF.

The chain carries TRBV19 and TRBJ1-2, with TRBD1 identical over 8 bases. This CDR3 is 14 amino acids long. J was trimmed by 2 bases and V by 8 bases; bases with no gene match: 7. CDR1 is LNHDA and CDR2 is SQIVND in the germline V gene (reference sequence). CDR3 DNA: TGTGCCAGTTCCCAGGGGGCGCGGAACTATGGCTACACCTTC. As protein: CASSQGARNYGYTF.

The V call is TRBV19, the J call TRBJ2-4; possibly TRBD2 for D (5 bases). This CDR3 has 17 amino acids. The ends were cut back, 3 bases at V and 3 bases at J, with 18 bases in the middle. Germline V CDR1 and CDR2: LNHDA, SQIVND (reference sequence). The CDR3 is CASSIDEGREGKNIQYF. DNA for the CDR3: TGTGCCAGTAGTATTGACGAGGGAAGGGAAGGCAAAAACATTCAGTACTTC.

This clone was seen once. The rearrangement links TRBV15 to TRBJ1-1, with unresolved D. The CDR3 has 14 residues. CDR1 and CDR2 (germline): LNHNV, YYDKDF (reference sequence). Trimming shortened V by 0 bases and J by 0 bases, and 5 bases separated the two germline ends. The CDR3 DNA is TGTGCCACCAGCAGAGAGTCCTTGAACACTGAAGCTTTCTTT. Protein: CATSRESLNTEAFF. Looking up the rest from reference TRBV15 and TRBJ1-1 gives the full variable domain: DAMVIQNPRYQVTQFGKPVTLSCSQTLNHNVMYWYQQKSSQAPKLLFHYYDKDFNNEADTPDNFQSRRPNTSFCFLDIRSPGLGDTAMYLCATSRESLNTEAFFGQGTRLTVV.

The V call is TRBV19, the J call TRBJ2-7; D might be TRBD2 (5 bases). In germline, CDR1 is LNHDA, CDR2 SQIVND (reference sequence). The CDR3 is made up of 11 amino acids. Trimming left V 4 bases short and J 8 bases short, with 9 bases between. In DNA, the CDR3 is TGTGCCAGTAGTACGAGGACTCAGCAGTACTTC. As protein: CASSTRTQQYF.

This sequence joins TRBV6-1 and TRBJ2-5, with D possibly TRBD2 on 6 matching bases. Gene TRBJ2-7 matches the end of the DNA better, so the J call may be wrong. Germline CDR1 is MNHNS and CDR2 is SASEGT. The CDR3 has 14 residues. CDR3 loop: CASSELGGNYEQYF. Here the CDR3 DNA reads TGTGCCAGCAGTGAACTGGGGGGAAACTACGAGCAGTACTTC.

The chain carries TRBV7-8 and TRBJ2-1, with 8 bases lining up with TRBD1. There are 16 residues in the CDR3. CDR1 is SGHVS and CDR2 is FQNEAQ in the germline V gene. The V and J ends lost 0 bases and 9 bases, in that order; junction bases with no gene match: 10. This chain's CDR3 is CASSLARRQGAIEQFF. In nucleotides, the CDR3 is TGTGCCAGCAGCTTAGCGCGGCGTCAGGGGGCGATTGAGCAGTTCTTC.

V usage is TRBV7-3 and J usage is TRBJ2-2; 7 bases line up with TRBD2. This CDR3 is 16 amino acids long. The ends lost 3 bases at V and 6 bases at J; junction bases unmatched: 10. The germline V gene encodes CDR1 SGHTA and CDR2 FQGTGA. The CDR3 DNA sequence: TGTGCCAGCAGCTTCGGCGGGAGTGGCCAGCCCGGGGAGCTGTTTTTT. It encodes CASSFGGSGQPGELFF.